The subject of this entry is one T cell receptor (beta chain). This record belongs to a study of OX40 agonist ivuxolimab in advanced cancers. TCRdb's copy holds only in-frame clones and misses some; the assay was immunoSEQ multiplex PCR. The sample shows about 61,000 clones, more than 80% of them seen only once. The germline CDR1 and CDR2 sequences are LNHDA and SQIVND (reference sequence). This CDR3 is built from 14 residues. The ends lost 4 bases at V and 9 bases at J; junction bases unmatched: 6. This receptor was taken from an adult with an advanced solid tumor such as melanoma, head and neck, liver or kidney cancer. The chain joins TRBV19 to TRBJ2-1, with 10 bases identical to TRBD1. The sample here was CD4+ or CD8+ T cells sorted from blood, taken in a trial of the OX40 agonist ivuxolimab. DNA for the CDR3: TGTGCCAGTAGTACGGGACAGGGGAGAGTTGAGCAGTTCTTC. The encoded protein is CASSTGQGRVEQFF. Using reference TRBV19 and TRBJ2-1 for the parts outside the CDR3, the full variable domain is DGGITQSPKYLFRKEGQNVTLSCEQNLNHDAMYWYRQDPGQGLRLIYYSQIVNDFQKGDIAEGYSVSREKKESFPLTVTSAQKNPTAFYLCASSTGQGRVEQFFGPGTRLTVL.